Given below is one TCR beta chain in context. This entry is derived from a study of cytomegalovirus exposure and HLA in healthy donors. The CDR3 is 16 residues long. Germline V CDR1 and CDR2: MDHEN, SYDVKM. V lost 2 bases and J lost 3; bases outside the gene matches: 7. In the PCR, 60 Vbeta and 13 Jbeta primers were used. The protocol was immunoSEQ multiplex PCR, while the TCRdb copy is restricted to in-frame clones and leaves out a portion. The data hold 150,000 to 200,000 clones, with about 80% observed a single time. The sample was PBMCs. The V gene is TRBV28, the J gene TRBJ1-5; TRBD1 matches 7 bases. The sequence was obtained from a man aged 45-65 years in good health and CMV-seropositive. The CDR3 here is CASSLMDRFYNQPQHF. In DNA, the CDR3 is TGTGCCAGCAGTTTAATGGACAGGTTCTACAATCAGCCCCAGCATTTT.